This paragraph reports one T cell receptor beta chain. Germline CDR1 is SGHDN and CDR2 is FVKESK. V gave up 4 bases and J gave up 5 bases, with 12 bases separating them. The length of the CDR3 is 14 residues. TCRdb keeps only in-frame clones here, not all; method: immunoSEQ multiplex PCR. Altogether 800,000 to 1,200,000 clones are present, about 84% being singletons, with the ten largest covering around 0.47%. This record comes from a study of shared clonotypes between healthy human individuals. The overall study: Donors consisted of a couple of women and a few men between 18 and 49. Each donor contributed plates that comprised three CD4 naive, three CD4 memory, two CD8 naive and one CD8 memory.

Partitioning of CD4+ cells yielded a CD45RA+ naive subset and a CD45RA-negative memory subset. This clonotype was sampled from a young man in good health. Some clones in this sample may be carry-over from other donors' samples. What was sequenced was memory CD4+ T cells from PBMCs. The subset is: CD45RA-negative fraction. The rearrangement uses TRBV14 and TRBJ2-1; D remains unclear. The CDR3 DNA sequence: TGTGCCAGCAGCCGGGCCCCCAGGAACAATGAGCAGTTCTTC. It encodes CASSRAPRNNEQFF.